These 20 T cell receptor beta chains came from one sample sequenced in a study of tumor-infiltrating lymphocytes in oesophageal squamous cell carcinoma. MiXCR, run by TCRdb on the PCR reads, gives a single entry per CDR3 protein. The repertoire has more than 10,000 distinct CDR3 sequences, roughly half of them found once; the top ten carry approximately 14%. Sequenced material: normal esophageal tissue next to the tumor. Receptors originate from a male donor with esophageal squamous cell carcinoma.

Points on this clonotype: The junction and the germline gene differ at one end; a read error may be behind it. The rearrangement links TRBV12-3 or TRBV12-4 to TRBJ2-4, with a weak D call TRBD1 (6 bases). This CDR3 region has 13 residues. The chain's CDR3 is CASNSFLTGPAFF. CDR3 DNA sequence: TGTGCCAGCAACTCCTTTTTGACAGGTCCGGCGTTCTTC.

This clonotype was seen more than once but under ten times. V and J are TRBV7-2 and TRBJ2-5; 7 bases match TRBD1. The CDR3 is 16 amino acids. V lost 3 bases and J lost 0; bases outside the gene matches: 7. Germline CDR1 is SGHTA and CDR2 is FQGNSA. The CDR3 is CASSLGTAKYQETQYF. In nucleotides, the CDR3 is TGTGCCAGCAGCTTGGGGACAGCTAAGTACCAAGAGACCCAGTACTTC. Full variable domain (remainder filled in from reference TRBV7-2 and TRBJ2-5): GAGVSQSPSNKVTEKGKDVELRCDPISGHTALYWYRQSLGQGLEFLIYFQGNSAPDKSGLPSDRFSAERTGGSVSTLTIQRTQQEDSAVYLCASSLGTAKYQETQYFGPGTRLLVL.

CDR3 in amino acids: CASSPSEGYEQYF. CDR3 bases: TGTGCCAGCAGCCCCTCTGAGGGCTACGAGCAGTACTTC. The rearrangement uses TRBV7-9 and TRBJ2-5; weak D call: TRBD2 (5 bases). The end of the DNA aligns better with TRBJ2-7, so the J call may be wrong. This CDR3 is built from 13 residues. CDR1 and CDR2 (germline): SEHNR, FQNEAQ (reference sequence).

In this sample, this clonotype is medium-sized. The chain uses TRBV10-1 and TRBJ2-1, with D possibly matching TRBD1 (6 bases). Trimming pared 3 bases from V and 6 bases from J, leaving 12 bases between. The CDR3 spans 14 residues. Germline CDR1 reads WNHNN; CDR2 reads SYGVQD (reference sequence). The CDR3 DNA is TGCGCCAGCAGTGAAAGGACAGCGGTCAATGAGCAGTTCTTC. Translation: CASSERTAVNEQFF.

CDR3 sequence reads: CASSQALKGRGAFF. The CDR3 DNA sequence: TGTGCCAGCAGCCAAGCACTTAAGGGGCGGGGAGCTTTCTTT. The genes are TRBV3-1 and TRBJ1-1, with a tentative D call TRBD1 (5 bases). Germline V gene data show CDR1 as LGHDT and CDR2 as YNNKEL (reference sequence). The V end was cut by 1 base, the J end by 10 bases, with 16 bases between. The length of the CDR3 is 14 residues.

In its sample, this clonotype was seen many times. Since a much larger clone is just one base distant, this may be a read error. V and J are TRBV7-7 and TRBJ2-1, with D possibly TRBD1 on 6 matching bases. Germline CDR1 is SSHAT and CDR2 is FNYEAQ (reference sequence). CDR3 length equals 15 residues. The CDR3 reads CASSLDWTDSYEQFF. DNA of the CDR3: TGTGCTAGCAGCTTAGATTGGACAGACTCCTACGAGCAGTTCTTC.

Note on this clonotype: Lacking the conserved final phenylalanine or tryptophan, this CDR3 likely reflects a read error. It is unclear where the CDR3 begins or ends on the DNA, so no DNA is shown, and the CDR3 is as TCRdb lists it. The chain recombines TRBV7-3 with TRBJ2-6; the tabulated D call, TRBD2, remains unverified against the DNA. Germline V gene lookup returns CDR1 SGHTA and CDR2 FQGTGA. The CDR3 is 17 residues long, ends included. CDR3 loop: CASSRSGRSYNEQFFGA.

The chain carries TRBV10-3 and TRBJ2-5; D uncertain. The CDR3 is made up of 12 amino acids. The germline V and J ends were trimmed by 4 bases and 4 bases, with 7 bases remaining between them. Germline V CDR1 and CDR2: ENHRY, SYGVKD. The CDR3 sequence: CAISASIETQYF. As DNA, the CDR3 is TGTGCCATCAGTGCCTCAATAGAGACCCAGTACTTC.

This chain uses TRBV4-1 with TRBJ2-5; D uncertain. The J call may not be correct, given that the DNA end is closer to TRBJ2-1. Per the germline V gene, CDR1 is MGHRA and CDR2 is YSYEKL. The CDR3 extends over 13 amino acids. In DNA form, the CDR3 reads TGCGCCAGCAGCCTAAGATGGGGCAATGAGCAGTTCTTC. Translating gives CASSLRWGNEQFF.

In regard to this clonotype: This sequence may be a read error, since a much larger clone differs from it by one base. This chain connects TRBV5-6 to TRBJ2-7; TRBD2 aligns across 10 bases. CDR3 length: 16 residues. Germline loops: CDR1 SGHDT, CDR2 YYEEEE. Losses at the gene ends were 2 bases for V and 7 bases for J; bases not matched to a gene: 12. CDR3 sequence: CASSLGAGGTYNEQYF. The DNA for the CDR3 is TGTGCCAGCAGCTTAGGAGCGGGGGGGACCTACAATGAGCAGTACTTC.

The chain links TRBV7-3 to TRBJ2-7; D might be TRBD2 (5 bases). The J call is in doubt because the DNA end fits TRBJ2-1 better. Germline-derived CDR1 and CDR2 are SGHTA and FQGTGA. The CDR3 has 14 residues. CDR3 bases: TGTGCCAGCAGCATGACTATTAGCTCCTACGAGCAGTTCTTC. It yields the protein CASSMTISSYEQFF.

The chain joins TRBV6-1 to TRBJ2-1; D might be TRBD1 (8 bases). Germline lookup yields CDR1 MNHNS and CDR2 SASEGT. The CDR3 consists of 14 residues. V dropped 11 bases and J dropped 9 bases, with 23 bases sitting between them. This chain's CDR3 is CAGGGTTGEGEQFF. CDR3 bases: TGTGCCGGGGGGGGGACGACAGGGGAGGGTGAGCAGTTCTTC.

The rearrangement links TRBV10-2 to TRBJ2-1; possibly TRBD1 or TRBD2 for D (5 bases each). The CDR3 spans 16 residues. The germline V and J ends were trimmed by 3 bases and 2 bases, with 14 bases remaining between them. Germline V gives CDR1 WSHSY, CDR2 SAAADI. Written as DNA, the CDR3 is TGCGCCAGCAGTGAACTTCGGGGCTATACCTACAATGAGCAGTTCTTC. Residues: CASSELRGYTYNEQFF.

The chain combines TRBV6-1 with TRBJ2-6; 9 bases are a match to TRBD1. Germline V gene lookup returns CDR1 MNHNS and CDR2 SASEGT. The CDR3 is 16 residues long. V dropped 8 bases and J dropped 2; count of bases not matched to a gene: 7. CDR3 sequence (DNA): TGTGCCAGCGCGACAGGGGGTGATCCTGGGGCCAACGTCCTGACTTTC. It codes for CASATGGDPGANVLTF.

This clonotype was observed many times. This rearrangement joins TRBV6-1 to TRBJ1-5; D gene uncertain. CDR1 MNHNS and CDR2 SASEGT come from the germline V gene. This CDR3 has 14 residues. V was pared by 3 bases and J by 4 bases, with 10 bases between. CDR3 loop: CASSDNGINQPQHF. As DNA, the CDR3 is TGTGCCAGCAGTGATAACGGCATTAATCAGCCCCAGCATTTT.

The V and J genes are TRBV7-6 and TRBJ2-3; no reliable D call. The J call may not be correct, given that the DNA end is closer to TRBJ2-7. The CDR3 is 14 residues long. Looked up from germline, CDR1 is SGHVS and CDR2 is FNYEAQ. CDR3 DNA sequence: TGTGCCAGCAGCCCTCTTGACGGCGGTTATACGCAGTACTTC. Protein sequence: CASSPLDGGYTQYF.

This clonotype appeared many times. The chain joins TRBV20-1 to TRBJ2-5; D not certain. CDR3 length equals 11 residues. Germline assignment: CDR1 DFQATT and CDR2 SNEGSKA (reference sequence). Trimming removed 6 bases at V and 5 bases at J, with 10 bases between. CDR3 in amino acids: CSAPQIETQYF. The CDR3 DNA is TGCAGTGCCCCGCAGATCGAGACCCAGTACTTC.

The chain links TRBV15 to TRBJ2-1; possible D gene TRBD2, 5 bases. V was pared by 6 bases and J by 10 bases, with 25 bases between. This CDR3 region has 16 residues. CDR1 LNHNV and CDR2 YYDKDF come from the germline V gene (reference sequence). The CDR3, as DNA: TGTGCCACCAGTTTATCCCCGGGTGCGGGCTCCTACGAGCAGTTCTTC. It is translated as CATSLSPGAGSYEQFF.

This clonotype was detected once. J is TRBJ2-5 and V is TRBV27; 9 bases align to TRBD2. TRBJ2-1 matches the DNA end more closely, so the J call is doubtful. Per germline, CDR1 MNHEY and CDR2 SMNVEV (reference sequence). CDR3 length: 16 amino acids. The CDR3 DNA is TGTGCCAGCAGTTCCCCGGGCGCGGGAGGGGACAATGAGCAGTTCTTC. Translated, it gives CASSSPGAGGDNEQFF.

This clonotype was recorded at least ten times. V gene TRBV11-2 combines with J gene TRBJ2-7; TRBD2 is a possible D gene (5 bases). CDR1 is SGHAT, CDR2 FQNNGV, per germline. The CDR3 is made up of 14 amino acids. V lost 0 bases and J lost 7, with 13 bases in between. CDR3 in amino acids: CASSLDRLSNEQYF. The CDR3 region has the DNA TGTGCCAGCAGCTTAGATCGACTATCCAATGAGCAGTACTTC.